A selection of T cell receptor beta chains follows, all from one sample in a study of tumor and adjacent non-tumor tissue in lung cancer. One entry per CDR3 protein, called by TCRdb with MiXCR from the multiplex PCR reads. The sample lists tens of thousands of distinct CDR3 sequences, just over 65% occurring once. The specimen was lung tumor tissue. These receptors originate from a man in his sixties with non-small cell lung cancer. Both conserved end residues are part of each CDR3. The order of the fields is D gene, V gene, CDR3 length, J gene, clone size, CDR3 DNA, CDR3 protein. A D gene is named only where the DNA matches it firmly. Clone size is not always given. Where it is, it says once, few, many or a class for expanded clones.

TRBD1	TRBV11-1	16	TRBJ2-7	NA	TGTGCCAGCAGCCTCGACAGGGCCGGGGATTCCTACGAGCAGAACTTC	CASSLDRAGDSYEQNF
TRBD2	TRBV6-1	14	TRBJ2-1	many	TGTGCCAGCACTCAGCTAGCGGGAGGCAATGAGCAGTTCTTC	CASTQLAGGNEQFF
NA	TRBV5-5	19	TRBJ1-6	NA	TGTGCCAGCAGCCAATCAACCCCCGCCTTCGGGGCGTATAAATCACCCCTCCACTTT	CASSQSTPAFGAYKSPLHF
NA	TRBV11-1	16	TRBJ2-2	NA	TGTGCCAGCAGCTTAGGGAGGGGCCTAAACACCGGGAGCCTGTTTTTT	CASSLGRGLNTGSLFF
NA	TRBV20-1	16	TRBJ2-6	NA	TGCAGTGCTCACGGAGACTCCCGCTCTGGGGCCAACGTCAAGACTTTC	CSAHGDSRSGANVKTF
NA	TRBV6-5	14	TRBJ2-3	many	TGTGCCAGCAGTTACGGGGTTTCCACAGATACGCAGTATTTT	CASSYGVSTDTQYF
NA	TRBV10-1	15	TRBJ2-3	NA	TGCGCCAACAGTGAGTCGAAACAGGCCGCAGATACGCAGTATTTT	CANSESKQAADTQYF
NA	TRBV6-5	12	TRBJ2-2	NA	TGTACCAGTAGATCTAGAGCCGGGGAGCTGTTTTTT	CTSRSRAGELFF
NA	TRBV4-3	15	TRBJ2-5	many	TGCGCCAGCAGCCAAGGACAGACCTTACAAGAGACCCAGTACTTC	CASSQGQTLQETQYF
TRBD2	TRBV20-1	14	TRBJ2-5	NA	TGCAATGCTAAAAACCCCGGGACTAGCGAGACCCAGTACTTC	CNAKNPGTSETQYF
NA	TRBV29-1	14	TRBJ2-2	NA	TGCAGCTTTTTCTCGCTAGGGACCACTGTGGAGCTGTTTTTT	CSFFSLGTTVELFF
TRBD1	TRBV6-5	14	TRBJ2-5	NA	TGTGCCAGCAGTCTTTCGACAGGGTTAGTGACCCATTACTTC	CASSLSTGLVTHYF
TRBD1	TRBV29-1	14	TRBJ2-5	NA	TGCAGTGTGTTAGGTGACAGGGGGATCAAGACCCTGTACTTC	CSVLGDRGIKTLYF
NA	TRBV4-1	15	TRBJ1-6	NA	TGCGCCAGCAGCCAGGGAGGGTCGCGCAGTTCACCCTTCCACTTT	CASSQGGSRSSPFHF
TRBD2	TRBV6-5	16	TRBJ2-1	NA	TGTGCCAACAGTTCCCCCTGGACTAGCCTGGCAGGTGAGCAGTTCTTC	CANSSPWTSLAGEQFF
TRBD2	TRBV5-4	15	TRBJ2-1	many	TGTGCCAGCAGCGCCACTAGCGGGGCGGGTAATGAGCAGTTCTTC	CASSATSGAGNEQFF
NA	TRBV6-6	16	TRBJ2-3	NA	TGTGCAATCAAAAGACGGGGCGGAGAGCTCACAGATACGCAGTATTTT	CAIKRRGGELTDTQYF
NA	TRBV6-5	14	TRBJ2-7	NA	TGTGCCAGCAGGGATCCGGGACAAATCTACGAGCAGTATTTC	CASRDPGQIYEQYF
NA	TRBV12-3/TRBV12-4	15	TRBJ2-7	many	TGTGCCAGCAGTTTCGGGGTGACCACCCCCTACGAGCAGTACTTC	CASSFGVTTPYEQYF
TRBD2	TRBV6-2/TRBV6-3	17	TRBJ2-1	NA	TGTGCCAGCAGTTACTCCCCTAGCGGGGGTATCTACAATGAGCAGTTCTTC	CASSYSPSGGIYNEQFF
NA	TRBV12-3/TRBV12-4	18	TRBJ2-7	NA	TGTGCCAGCAGCTTCCTTAGTTTTTCTAGCGCCAACTCCTACGAGCAGTACTTC	CASSFLSFSSANSYEQYF
TRBD2	TRBV12-3/TRBV12-4	13	TRBJ2-7	NA	TGTGCCAGCAGTCCCGGACTAGCTTCCGAGCAGTACTTC	CASSPGLASEQYF
NA	TRBV11-3	15	TRBJ2-1	NA	TGTGCCAGCAGCCACGGGACTTGCGGGAACCGTGAGCAGTTCTTC	CASSHGTCGNREQFF
TRBD1	TRBV6-1	19	TRBJ2-6	NA	TGTGCCAGCAGACCTAGGACAGGGTTAGGAGTCTCTGGGGCCAACGTCCTGACTTTC	CASRPRTGLGVSGANVLTF
NA	TRBV28	12	TRBJ2-7	many	TGTGCCAGCAGTCCCGGGGGCTACGAGCAGTACTTC	CASSPGGYEQYF
NA	TRBV20-1	12	TRBJ2-5	many	TGCAGTGCTAGACGACTAGAAGAGACCCAGTACTTC	CSARRLEETQYF
NA	TRBV4-1	18	TRBJ2-6	NA	TGCGCCAGCAGCCAAGGGCAGAGAAGCATCTCTGGGGCCAACGTCCTGACTTTC	CASSQGQRSISGANVLTF
NA	TRBV11-1	11	TRBJ1-1	once	TGTGCCAGCAGCCAAGATACTGAAGCTTTCTTT	CASSQDTEAFF
NA	TRBV5-1	17	TRBJ2-1	NA	TGCGCCAGCAGCTTGGATCGGAGGACAAAAGTTCCCTATGAGCAGTTCTTC	CASSLDRRTKVPYEQFF
NA	TRBV29-1	14	TRBJ1-2	NA	TGCAGCGTTGACGGGGGAAAACCTAGCTGTGGCTACACCTTC	CSVDGGKPSCGYTF
TRBD2	TRBV12-3/TRBV12-4	16	TRBJ2-1	few	TGTGTCAGTAGTCCAGGACTAGCGGGATCCTACAATGAGCAGTTCTTC	CVSSPGLAGSYNEQFF
NA	TRBV10-3	15	TRBJ1-5	NA	TGTGCCATCAGCTACGGATACAATTCAAATCAGCCCCAGCATTTT	CAISYGYNSNQPQHF
NA	TRBV28	11	TRBJ2-7	many	TGTGCCAGCAGCCATCTCTACGAGCAGTACTTC	CASSHLYEQYF
TRBD2	TRBV2	15	TRBJ2-3	NA	TGTGCCAGCGGTGAACTAGCGTCTGGGACAGATACGCAGTATTTT	CASGELASGTDTQYF
NA	TRBV4-3	14	TRBJ2-5	NA	TGCGTCAGCAGCCAAGATGTAGGGGGAGAGACCCAGCACTTC	CVSSQDVGGETQHF
NA	TRBV5-4	12	TRBJ1-1	many	TGTGCCAGCAGCCTAGACCCATATCGGGCTTTCTTT	CASSLDPYRAFF
NA	TRBV29-1	13	TRBJ2-7	NA	TGCAGCGTTGAAGTGGTCAGGTGGCGAAAGCAGTACTTC	CSVEVVRWRKQYF
NA	TRBV12-3/TRBV12-4	12	TRBJ1-3	NA	TGTGCCAATACCGTACGTGGAAACACCATATATTTT	CANTVRGNTIYF
TRBD1	TRBV11-2	15	TRBJ2-3	few	TGTGCCAACACCCAGACAGGGATCCACACAGATACGCAGTATTTC	CANTQTGIHTDTQYF
NA	TRBV10-2	11	TRBJ2-7	NA	TGCGCCAGCGGGGATAGCTACAAGCAGTACTTC	CASGDSYKQYF
NA	TRBV20-1	14	TRBJ2-3	NA	TGCAGTGCTAGTGGGGCAGATGACACAGATACGCAGTATTTT	CSASGADDTDTQYF
TRBD2	TRBV5-1	16	TRBJ2-2	many	TGCGCCAGCAGCTTTGAGGGAGGGTTGGCTACCGGGGAGCTGTTTTTT	CASSFEGGLATGELFF
NA	TRBV6-2/TRBV6-3	13	TRBJ1-5	NA	TGTGTCAGCAGTCAATATAGCAATCAGCCCCAGCAATTT	CVSSQYSNQPQQF
NA	TRBV19	15	TRBJ2-6	once	TGTGCCAGTAGTCTCAGGGGCGCTGGGGCCAACGTCCTGACTTTC	CASSLRGAGANVLTF
NA	TRBV6-2/TRBV6-3	16	TRBJ2-1	NA	TGTGCCAGCAGCACCCTGATAATAGCGAGGGACAATAAGCAGTTCTTC	CASSTLIIARDNKQFF
NA	TRBV11-3	15	TRBJ2-6	NA	TGTGCCAGCAGCCAACAGGGTTCTAAGGCCAACGTCCTGGCTTTC	CASSQQGSKANVLAF
NA	TRBV6-1	14	TRBJ2-2	NA	TGTGCCAGCAGTGAGAATCGGGGGCCCGGGGAGCTGTTATTT	CASSENRGPGELLF
TRBD2	TRBV4-1	18	TRBJ2-1	many	TGCGCCAGCAGCCAAAGGACGGGGGGGGCCAGGCTGGACAATGAGCAGTTCTTC	CASSQRTGGARLDNEQFF
NA	TRBV4-1	15	TRBJ2-7	NA	TGCGCCAGCAGCCAGAATAGCTTGGTCTCCTACGAGCAGTACTTC	CASSQNSLVSYEQYF
NA	TRBV20-1	13	TRBJ1-5	NA	TGCAGTGCTAGTAAAGGGGCAGGGCAGCCCCAGCATTTT	CSASKGAGQPQHF
NA	TRBV4-1	13	TRBJ1-1	NA	TGCGCCAGCAGCCGAGCTAGCAACATTGTAGCTTTCTTT	CASSRASNIVAFF
NA	TRBV5-4	12	TRBJ2-3	NA	TGTGCCAGCAGATCCCAGTGGGATACGCAGTATTTT	CASRSQWDTQYF
NA	TRBV11-2	9	TRBJ1-1	NA	TGTGCCAGCTGCCCTCCGTGGGCCTTT	CASCPPWAF
NA	TRBV11-3	14	TRBJ1-3	NA	TGTGCCAGCAGCTTCGTACTGAATGGATACACCATATATTTT	CASSFVLNGYTIYF